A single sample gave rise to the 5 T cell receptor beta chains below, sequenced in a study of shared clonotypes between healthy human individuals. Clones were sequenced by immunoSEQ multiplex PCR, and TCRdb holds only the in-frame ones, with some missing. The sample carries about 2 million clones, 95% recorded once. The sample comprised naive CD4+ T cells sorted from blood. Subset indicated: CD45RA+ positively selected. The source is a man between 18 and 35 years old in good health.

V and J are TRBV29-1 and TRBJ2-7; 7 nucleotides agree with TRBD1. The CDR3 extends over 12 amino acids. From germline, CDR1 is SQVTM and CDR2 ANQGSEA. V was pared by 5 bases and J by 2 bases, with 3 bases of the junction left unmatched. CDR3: CSVTGVAYEQYF. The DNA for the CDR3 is TGCAGCGTTACAGGGGTTGCCTACGAGCAGTACTTC.

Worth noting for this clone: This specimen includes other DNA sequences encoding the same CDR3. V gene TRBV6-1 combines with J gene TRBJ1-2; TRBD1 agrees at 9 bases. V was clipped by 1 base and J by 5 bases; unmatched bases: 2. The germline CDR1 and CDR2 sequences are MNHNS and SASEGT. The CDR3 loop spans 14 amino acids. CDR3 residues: CASSEGDRGYGYTF. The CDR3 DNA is TGTGCCAGCAGTGAAGGTGACAGGGGGTATGGCTACACCTTC.

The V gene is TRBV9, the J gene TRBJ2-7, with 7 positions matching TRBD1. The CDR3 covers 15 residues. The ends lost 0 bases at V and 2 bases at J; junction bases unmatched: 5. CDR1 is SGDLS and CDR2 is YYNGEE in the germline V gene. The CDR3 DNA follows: TGTGCCAGCAGCGTAGGAGGGACAGCAGCCTACGAGCAGTACTTC. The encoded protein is CASSVGGTAAYEQYF.

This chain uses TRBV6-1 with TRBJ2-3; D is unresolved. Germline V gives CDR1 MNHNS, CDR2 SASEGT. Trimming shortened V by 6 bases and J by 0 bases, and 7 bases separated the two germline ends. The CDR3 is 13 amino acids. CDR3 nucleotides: TGTGCCAGCAGGTACCCTAGCACAGATACGCAGTATTTT. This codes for CASRYPSTDTQYF.

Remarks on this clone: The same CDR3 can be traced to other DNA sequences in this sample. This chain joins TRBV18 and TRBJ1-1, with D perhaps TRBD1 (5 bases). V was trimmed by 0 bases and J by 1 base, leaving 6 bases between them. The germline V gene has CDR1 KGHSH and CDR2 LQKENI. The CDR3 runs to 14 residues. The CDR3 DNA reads TGTGCCAGCTCACCACCGGGGGGGAACACTGAAGCTTTCTTT. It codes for CASSPPGGNTEAFF.